This T cell receptor beta chain was profiled in a study of tissue T cells after allogeneic stem cell transplantation. Study summary: Several unmodified and three CD34-selected T-cell-depleted grafts went to graft-versus-host disease patients. Findings and limits, study-wide: The study did not identify alloreactive or antigen-specific tissue TCRs, and some clones might be persisting host cells.

Here immunoSEQ multiplex PCR was the method, and the copy in TCRdb shows in-frame clones only, minus some. Counted here are about 43,000 clones, roughly 89% occurring once; the ten biggest clones make up 3.8%. Germline CDR1 and CDR2: MDHEN and SYDVKM. V shed 6 bases and J shed 5 bases, with 17 bases lying between them. The CDR3 contains 14 residues. As for this clone: Its cognate antigen is unknown.

The J gene is TRBJ2-7, the V gene TRBV28; tentatively, D is TRBD2 (7 bases). The TCR comes from a woman aged 35-75 years who later had graft-versus-host disease after an allogeneic stem cell transplant. Specimen: blood, collected before transplantation. The CDR3 sequence is CASREGGIFHEQYF. The CDR3 DNA sequence: TGTGCCAGCAGGGAGGGGGGGATCTTCCACGAGCAGTACTTC.